This TCR beta chain was retrieved from a study of glioma-infiltrating T cells after dendritic cell vaccination. Study overall: Samples are from glioblastoma patients in Phase I and II dendritic cell vaccine trials. Patients received autologous tumor lysate-pulsed dendritic cell vaccination between about 2002 and 2013.

This clone appeared once. The CDR3 contains 17 residues. Per germline, CDR1 SGHDN and CDR2 FVKESK. With 0 bases removed from V and 5 bases from J, the gap between germline ends came to 19 bases. Time point meaning: after dendritic cell vaccination, including at tumor progression/relapse. Libraries were prepared by immunoSEQ multiplex PCR; TCRdb keeps only in-frame clonotypes and omits some of them. Of tens of thousands of clones listed, approximately 81% were seen once; the top ten hold under 8.5%. The source is a human donor with glioblastoma. The J gene is TRBJ1-2, the V gene TRBV14; D perhaps matches TRBD1 (5 bases). Source: blood, taken after dendritic cell vaccination. The CDR3 spells CASSQDRGTLPLYGYTF. The DNA for the CDR3 is TGTGCCAGCAGCCAAGATCGGGGGACTCTCCCCCTTTATGGCTACACCTTC.